This T cell receptor (beta chain) stems from a study of T cell responses to AZD1222 COVID-19 vaccine. Produced via immunoSEQ multiplex PCR; TCRdb's table is partial and in-frame only. The table includes some 170,000 clones, approximately 92% detected once. The receptor's source is an adult who received the MenACWY meningococcal vaccine as a control. The sample was peripheral blood, taken 28 days after the second dose of the MenACWY control vaccine.

This chain's CDR3 is CASSGAGYGYTF. The CDR3 region has the DNA TGCGCCAGCAGCGGGGCCGGTTATGGCTACACCTTC. The chain links TRBV5-1 to TRBJ1-2, with a possible D match to TRBD1 (5 bases). The CDR3 has 12 residues. With 4 bases removed from V and 5 bases from J, the gap between germline ends came to 9 bases. Germline-derived CDR1 and CDR2 are SGHRS and YFSETQ. The full variable domain, with the rest looked up from reference TRBV5-1 and TRBJ1-2, is KAGVTQTPRYLIKTRGQQVTLSCSPISGHRSVSWYQQTPGQGLQFLFEYFSETQRNKGNFPGRFSGRQFSNSRSEMNVSTLELGDSALYLCASSGAGYGYTFGSGTRLTVV.